A selection of T cell receptor beta chains follows, all from one sample in a study of OX40 agonist ivuxolimab in advanced cancers. Here immunoSEQ multiplex PCR was the method, and the copy in TCRdb shows in-frame clones only, minus some. The sample shows 100,000 or so clones, approximately 90% of them seen only once. Sample: CD4+ or CD8+ T cells sorted from blood, taken in a trial of the OX40 agonist ivuxolimab. The receptors originated from an adult with an advanced solid tumor such as melanoma, head and neck, liver or kidney cancer. The CDR3 runs from the conserved cysteine through the conserved F or W. D genes are given only for firm matches. Not every row has a clone size; where given, it reads once, few, many or a size class.

j_call v_call clone_size d_call cdr3_aa cdr3_nt
TRBJ2-1 TRBV5-4 NA TRBD2 CASSLGSLAGLNEQFF TGTGCCAGCAGCTTGGGTTCACTAGCGGGATTGAATGAGCAGTTCTTC
TRBJ1-5 TRBV6-5 NA NA CASSGRSNQPQHF TGTGCCAGCAGCGGACGTAGCAATCAGCCCCAGCATTTT
TRBJ2-2 TRBV5-1 NA NA CASSPPPGELFF TGCGCCAGCAGCCCACCCCCCGGGGAGCTGTTTTTT
TRBJ2-7 TRBV11-2 NA NA CASSHSGLIYEQYF TGTGCCAGCAGCCACTCGGGGTTAATCTACGAGCAGTACTTC
TRBJ2-7 TRBV27 NA NA CASSRGGTISYEQYF TGTGCCAGTTCGAGGGGGGGGACTATCTCCTACGAGCAGTACTTC
TRBJ2-7 TRBV7-9 NA TRBD2 CASSPRLANYEQYF TGTGCCAGCAGCCCGCGACTAGCGAACTACGAGCAGTACTTC
TRBJ1-3 TRBV15 few NA CATSRLQNTIYF TGTGCCACCAGCAGACTTCAGAACACCATATATTTT
TRBJ2-1 TRBV28 NA TRBD2 CASSLAGEGNEQFF TGTGCCAGCAGTTTGGCGGGGGAGGGGAATGAGCAGTTCTTC
TRBJ2-5 TRBV30 NA TRBD2 CAWSFGGSEETQYF TGTGCCTGGAGTTTCGGCGGGAGTGAAGAGACCCAGTACTTC
TRBJ2-5 TRBV28 NA NA CASSRKETQYF TGTGCCAGCAGTAGGAAAGAGACCCAGTACTTC
TRBJ2-3 TRBV6-5 NA NA CASSTTPSTDTQYF TGTGCCAGCTCTACTACCCCTAGCACAGATACGCAGTATTTT
TRBJ1-1 TRBV6-5 NA NA CASSLSREETEAFF TGTGCCAGCAGTTTATCGAGGGAGGAGACTGAAGCTTTCTTT
TRBJ2-5 TRBV6-5 NA NA CASSYTPDSQETQYF TGTGCCAGCAGTTACACCCCCGACAGCCAAGAGACCCAGTACTTC
TRBJ1-1 TRBV7-2 NA NA CASSFQPLNTEAFF TGTGCCAGCAGCTTTCAGCCCCTGAACACTGAAGCTTTCTTT
TRBJ2-7 TRBV4-2 NA TRBD1 CASSQDNHRGGEQYF TGTGCCAGCAGCCAAGACAACCACAGGGGCGGGGAGCAGTACTTC
TRBJ1-1 TRBV28 NA NA CASSLVQMNTEAFF TGTGCCAGCAGTTTGGTACAGATGAACACTGAAGCTTTCTTT
TRBJ1-2 TRBV19 NA NA CASSVKGEGNYGYTF TGTGCCAGTAGTGTGAAAGGGGAGGGGAACTATGGCTACACCTTC
TRBJ1-2 TRBV9 NA TRBD1 CASSERQGLGGYTF TGTGCCAGCAGCGAGCGACAGGGCTTGGGAGGCTACACCTTC
TRBJ2-3 TRBV28 NA TRBD1 CASSLGTGGSLDTQYF TGTGCCAGCAGTTTAGGGACAGGGGGGTCCCTGGATACGCAGTATTTT
TRBJ2-2 TRBV5-1 NA TRBD2 CASTLGTSNTGELFF TGCGCCAGCACCCTCGGGACTAGTAACACCGGGGAGCTGTTTTTT